The 20 T cell receptor beta chains given below trace back to one sample, sequenced in a study of shared clonotypes between healthy human individuals. Naive-designated CD8 cells lacked CD45RO, were positively enriched for CCR7, and omitted terminally differentiated effector memory CD45RA+ cells. Measured with immunoSEQ multiplex PCR; TCRdb has only the in-frame clones, and not every one. The table has about 2,100,000 clones, approximately 94% seen once; the top ten hold 1.5% to 2%. The sequenced material came from naive CD8+ T cells from PBMCs. These receptor sequences come from a man aged 18 to 29 in good health. Some clones in this sample may be carry-over from other donors' samples.

The chain joins TRBV7-6 to TRBJ1-5; tentative D call: TRBD1 (5 bases). Trimming cost V 5 bases and J 8 bases, with 16 bases left between them. This CDR3 contains 14 residues. CDR1 is SGHVS, CDR2 FNYEAQ, per germline. For the CDR3, the DNA is TGTGCCAGCAGCCCGGGGGGTGGGAAGGAGCCCCAGCATTTT. Its protein is CASSPGGGKEPQHF. Full variable domain (remainder filled in from reference TRBV7-6 and TRBJ1-5): GAGVSQSPRYKVTKRGQDVALRCDPISGHVSLYWYRQALGQGPEFLTYFNYEAQQDKSGLPNDRFSAERPEGSISTLTIQRTEQRDSAMYRCASSPGGGKEPQHFGDGTRLSIL.

The chain recombines TRBV27 with TRBJ2-1, with 9 bases that match TRBD2. The CDR3 is 14 residues long. CDR1 and CDR2 (germline): MNHEY, SMNVEV (reference sequence). With 8 bases clipped from V and 5 bases from J, the junction kept 7 bases outside the gene matches. The chain's CDR3 is CASGALAGNNEQFF. The CDR3 DNA reads TGTGCCAGCGGGGCGCTAGCGGGAAACAATGAGCAGTTCTTC.

The chain carries TRBV9 and TRBJ2-1, with TRBD2 matching 8 bases. CDR1 and CDR2 (germline): SGDLS, YYNGEE. The V gene end was trimmed by 0 bases and the J gene end by 0 bases; junction bases not matched to a gene: 5. The CDR3 length is 17 residues. As DNA, the CDR3 is TGTGCCAGCAGCGTAGCTAGCGGGCTAAGCTCCTACAATGAGCAGTTCTTC. It codes for CASSVASGLSSYNEQFF.

About this clone itself: The sample holds other DNA sequences that translate to the same CDR3. The V call is TRBV30, the J call TRBJ1-3; D might be TRBD1 (5 bases). Germline values: CDR1 GTSNPN, CDR2 SVGIG (reference sequence). The V end lost 1 base, the J end lost 0 bases, and 7 bases lay between the germline ends. This CDR3 region has 14 residues. The CDR3 is CAWSEGSSGNTIYF. The CDR3, as DNA: TGTGCCTGGAGTGAGGGGTCCTCTGGAAACACCATATATTTT.

This clone was found a few times. The same CDR3 can be traced to other DNA sequences in this sample. V usage is TRBV19 and J usage is TRBJ2-7; D not resolved. This CDR3 spans 13 amino acids. The germline V and J ends were trimmed by 5 bases and 3 bases, with 11 bases remaining between them. In germline, CDR1 is LNHDA, CDR2 SQIVND (reference sequence). The CDR3 nucleotides read TGTGCCAGTAGTGCCTCGTGGGGCTACGAGCAGTACTTC. Its translation: CASSASWGYEQYF.

This clone appeared once. The chain uses TRBV6-1 and TRBJ1-2; 12 positions match TRBD1. Trimming cost V 6 bases and J 3 bases; bases outside gene matches: 14. The CDR3 has 18 amino acids. CDR1 is MNHNS, CDR2 SASEGT, per germline. The CDR3 DNA follows: TGTGCCAGCAGGGAATTCCCGGGACAGGGGGCGCCGGACTATGGCTACACCTTC. This encodes CASREFPGQGAPDYGYTF.

Note on this clone: The identical CDR3 is also encoded by other nucleotide sequences in the sample. J is TRBJ2-7 and V is TRBV27; 8 bases align to TRBD2. Trimming removed 4 bases from V and 4 bases from J; junction bases left unmatched: 6. CDR3 size: 14 residues. Per germline, CDR1 MNHEY and CDR2 SMNVEV (reference sequence). The CDR3 loop is CASSSLLAEYEQYF. The CDR3 DNA follows: TGTGCCAGCAGTTCACTACTAGCGGAATACGAGCAGTACTTC.

The chain recombines TRBV7-8 with TRBJ1-4; D gene unclear. The germline V gene has CDR1 SGHVS and CDR2 FQNEAQ. V lost 3 bases, J lost 0 bases, and 11 bases lay in between. This CDR3 has 16 residues. The CDR3 DNA is TGTGCCAGCAGCTTGGGAGAGAGTGCAACTAATGAAAAACTGTTTTTT. Protein: CASSLGESATNEKLFF.

The chain uses TRBV27 and TRBJ1-1, with 7 bases matching TRBD1. This CDR3 contains 16 residues. Germline-derived CDR1 and CDR2 are MNHEY and SMNVEV (reference sequence). J lost 4 bases, V lost 6 bases, and 14 bases had no gene match. DNA of the CDR3: TGTGCCAGCAGCCACATCTTTGGGGACAGCTCCACTGAAGCTTTCTTT. Protein: CASSHIFGDSSTEAFF.

V and J are TRBV6-1 and TRBJ1-2; D remains unclear. The germline V and J ends were trimmed by 1 base and 5 bases, with 14 bases remaining between them. CDR1 and CDR2 from the germline V gene are MNHNS and SASEGT. The CDR3 is made up of 15 amino acids. In DNA, the CDR3 is TGTGCCAGCAGTGAAGGTCGTCCTCAATGGTATGGCTACACCTTC. Protein sequence: CASSEGRPQWYGYTF.

The rearrangement uses TRBV21-1 and TRBJ2-6; the table calls TRBD1, which could not be checked here. TRBV21-1 is a pseudogene locus. The CDR3 contains 17 residues. The CDR3 sequence is CATQATGQVAGANVLTF. The DNA of the CDR3 is TGTGCCACCCAGGCCACTGGACAGGTCGCTGGGGCCAACGTCCTGACTTTC.

The rearrangement uses TRBV19 and TRBJ2-7; no definite D call. V lost 4 bases to trimming and J lost 6 bases, with 7 bases between them. This CDR3 is built from 11 residues. CDR1 and CDR2 from the germline V gene are LNHDA and SQIVND (reference sequence). CDR3 amino acids: CASSSISEQYF. CDR3 nucleotide sequence: TGTGCCAGTAGTAGCATTTCCGAGCAGTACTTC.

The genes are TRBV7-9 and TRBJ1-4; D is unclear. Germline V gene sequence: CDR1 SEHNR, CDR2 FQNEAQ (reference sequence). V was pared by 0 bases and J by 2 bases, with 7 bases between. The CDR3 is 15 residues long. The CDR3 bases are TGTGCCAGCAGCTTAGCGTCCCTTACTAATGAAAAACTGTTTTTT. Protein: CASSLASLTNEKLFF.

The V call is TRBV27, the J call TRBJ1-4; 8 nucleotides line up with TRBD1. Per germline, CDR1 MNHEY and CDR2 SMNVEV (reference sequence). The J segment lost 4 bases and the V segment lost 1 base, leaving 11 bases of the junction unmatched. CDR3 length: 18 amino acids. In DNA form, the CDR3 reads TGTGCCAGCAGTTTATTGCCGGGACAGGCGCTAGATAATGAAAAACTGTTTTTT. Translating gives CASSLLPGQALDNEKLFF.

The chain recombines TRBV13 with TRBJ2-7; TRBD1 is a possible D gene (5 bases). The germline V gene encodes CDR1 PRHDT and CDR2 FYEKMQ (reference sequence). Trimming took 5 bases from V and 5 from J, leaving 19 bases between them. The length of the CDR3 is 15 residues. The CDR3 here is CASSRLEIQGDEQYF. For the CDR3, the DNA is TGTGCCAGCAGCCGCCTGGAAATCCAGGGTGACGAGCAGTACTTC.

This sequence joins TRBV28 and TRBJ2-5; TRBD2 agrees at 15 bases. V lost 4 bases, J lost 5 bases, and 14 bases stayed unmatched. The length of the CDR3 is 19 residues. CDR1 is MDHEN, CDR2 SYDVKM, per germline. This CDR3 is CASSSEPGLAGGRRETQYF. The DNA of the CDR3 is TGTGCCAGCAGTTCGGAACCGGGACTAGCGGGAGGTCGCCGCGAGACCCAGTACTTC.

The chain is built from TRBV28 and TRBJ2-1; 8 positions match TRBD2. V trimming: 5 bases; J trimming: 7 bases; junction bases outside the gene matches: 10. The CDR3 has 15 amino acids. Looked up from germline, CDR1 is MDHEN and CDR2 is SYDVKM. In DNA, the CDR3 is TGTGCCAGCAGTGGGACGGGAGGGGGTATGAATGAGCAGTTCTTC. The encoded protein is CASSGTGGGMNEQFF.

About this clone itself: The same CDR3 also results from other DNA sequences found in this sample. This chain links TRBV5-6 with TRBJ2-7; possibly TRBD1 or TRBD2 for D (5 bases each). This CDR3 comprises 13 residues. V lost 5 bases, J lost 3 bases, and 12 bases lay in between. From germline, CDR1 is SGHDT and CDR2 YYEEEE. DNA for the CDR3: TGTGCCAGCAGTCCCGGGACGGTCTACGAGCAGTACTTC. It encodes CASSPGTVYEQYF.

This clone was observed a handful of times. This chain connects TRBV6-5 to TRBJ2-2, with D possibly called TRBD1 or TRBD2 (5 bases each). Trimming stripped 2 bases from V and 2 bases from J, with 9 bases between. Germline CDR1 is MNHEY and CDR2 is SVGAGI. The CDR3 extends over 15 amino acids. CDR3 sequence reads: CASSYTGGNTGELFF. CDR3 nucleotide sequence: TGTGCCAGCAGTTACACAGGAGGAAACACCGGGGAGCTGTTTTTT.

A note on this clone: The same CDR3 arises from other DNA sequences in this sample as well. This chain connects TRBV27 to TRBJ2-7; D is perhaps TRBD2 (6 bases). With 8 bases removed from V and 4 bases from J, the gap between germline ends came to 15 bases. Germline V gene lookup returns CDR1 MNHEY and CDR2 SMNVEV (reference sequence). The CDR3 has 13 residues. The CDR3 region is CASSHGLSYEQYF. CDR3 bases: TGTGCCAGCTCCCACGGACTATCGTACGAGCAGTACTTC.